This passage covers 27 T cell receptor beta chains from one sample sequenced in a study of T cell responses to AZD1222 COVID-19 vaccine. Sequencing was performed with immunoSEQ multiplex PCR; in TCRdb, only in-frame clones are kept and a portion is missing. The repertoire includes under 170,000 clones, more than 90% of them detected once, and about 3.3% sits in the top ten. Sequences were derived from peripheral blood, sampled 28 days after the second AZD1222 dose. Receptor source: an adult who received the AZD1222 COVID-19 vaccine.

The V gene is TRBV6-2 or TRBV6-3, the J gene TRBJ1-2; possible D gene TRBD1, 5 bases. CDR1 and CDR2 from the germline V gene are MNHEY and SVGEGT. Trimming pared 6 bases from V and 1 base from J, leaving 12 bases between. This CDR3 has 14 residues. The CDR3: CASSHGGNNYGYTF. CDR3 sequence (DNA): TGTGCCAGCAGCCACGGGGGGAATAACTATGGCTACACCTTC.

This CDR3 reads CASRRQGPSTDTQYF. The CDR3 DNA reads as TGTGCCAGCAGACGACAGGGGCCAAGCACAGATACGCAGTATTTT. This chain uses TRBV27 with TRBJ2-3; 8 bases align to TRBD1. The J segment lost 0 bases and the V segment lost 6 bases, leaving 5 bases of the junction unmatched. CDR3 length: 15 residues. Per germline, CDR1 MNHEY and CDR2 SMNVEV (reference sequence).

V is TRBV25-1 and J is TRBJ2-5, with 10 bases that match TRBD1. V shed 4 bases and J 4 bases; nucleotides not matched to a gene: 6. CDR1 is MGHDK, CDR2 SYGVNS, per germline. The CDR3 contains 15 residues. CDR3 in amino acids: CASSAGTGELETQYF. CDR3 DNA sequence: TGTGCCAGCAGTGCGGGGACAGGGGAACTAGAGACCCAGTACTTC.

The rearrangement uses TRBV7-6 and TRBJ2-1, with 10 bases that match TRBD1. Germline CDR1 and CDR2: SGHVS and FNYEAQ. This CDR3 is built from 19 residues. V lost 5 bases and J lost 7; bases outside the gene matches: 20. In nucleotides, the CDR3 is TGTGCCAGCAGCAATCCGGGACAGGGGTCTCAATTTATCGCTAATGAGCAGTTCTTC. Amino acids: CASSNPGQGSQFIANEQFF.

V and J are TRBV5-6 and TRBJ2-7; 13 bases match TRBD2. The trim removed 1 base at V and 5 bases at J, leaving 3 bases unmatched. Germline V gives CDR1 SGHDT, CDR2 YYEEEE. The CDR3 contains 15 residues. The CDR3 nucleotides are TGTGCCAGCAGCTTGTGGACTAGCGGGAGTAACGAGCAGTACTTC. Protein product: CASSLWTSGSNEQYF.

This rearrangement joins TRBV7-3 to TRBJ2-2, with D possibly TRBD1 on 6 matching bases. Germline V CDR1 and CDR2: SGHTA, FQGTGA. The CDR3 sequence is 18 residues long. V lost 7 bases and J lost 1, with 22 bases in between. For the CDR3, the DNA is TGTGCCAGCATTTTTACCCTCAGGGGTAGAGGGAACACCGGGGAGCTGTTTTTT. Translation gives CASIFTLRGRGNTGELFF.

V and J are TRBV5-5 and TRBJ1-6, with 8 bases aligning to TRBD1. Trimming cost V 2 bases and J 10 bases; bases outside gene matches: 8. Germline assignment: CDR1 SGHKS and CDR2 YYEKEE (reference sequence). The CDR3 runs 15 residues. DNA of the CDR3: TGTGCCAGCAGCTTCCGACAGGGGCATTACTCACCCCTCCACTTT. This sequence encodes CASSFRQGHYSPLHF.

The genes are TRBV6-4 and TRBJ1-2; D might be TRBD1 (5 bases). This CDR3 is 14 amino acids long. Germline V gives CDR1 MRHNA, CDR2 SNTAGT. Between the trimmed V and J ends, which lost 6 bases and 0 bases, there was a span of 11 bases. This CDR3 is CASSPGPTNYGYTF. CDR3 nucleotide sequence: TGTGCCAGCAGCCCGGGACCTACTAACTATGGCTACACCTTC.

The chain employs TRBV28 and TRBJ1-3; D remains unclear. Germline CDR1 reads MDHEN; CDR2 reads SYDVKM. Trimming took 5 bases from V and 0 from J, leaving 8 bases between them. This CDR3 contains 14 residues. CDR3 protein: CASSTTVSGNTIYF. CDR3 nucleotide sequence: TGTGCCAGCAGTACAACAGTCTCTGGAAACACCATATATTTT.

The CDR3 protein is CASSLRSYSYEQYF. The CDR3 nucleotides are TGTGCCAGCAGTTTACGTAGTTACTCCTACGAGCAGTACTTC. The chain employs TRBV28 and TRBJ2-7; D unclear. The germline CDR1 and CDR2 sequences are MDHEN and SYDVKM. The CDR3 spans 14 residues. Trimming removed 2 bases from V and 0 bases from J, with 8 bases in between.

This clone was seen only once. The DNA for the CDR3 is TGTGCCAGTCGCAAGGAGGTCAATCAGCCCCAGCATTTT. It yields the protein CASRKEVNQPQHF. This chain joins TRBV19 and TRBJ1-5; D gene ambiguous. Between the trimmed V and J ends, which lost 8 bases and 3 bases, there was a span of 11 bases. The CDR3 contains 13 residues. CDR1 is LNHDA and CDR2 is SQIVND in the germline V gene (reference sequence).

V gene TRBV14 combines with J gene TRBJ1-1; D may be TRBD1 (5 bases). V was pared by 2 bases and J by 4 bases, with 14 bases between. This CDR3 comprises 15 residues. Germline CDR1 SGHDN, CDR2 FVKESK. The DNA of the CDR3 is TGTGCCAGCAGCCAAACGGCCGGGACGTCCACTGAAGCTTTCTTT. Translated, it gives CASSQTAGTSTEAFF.

This clone was detected only a few times. This chain joins TRBV7-8 and TRBJ2-1; D call uncertain. In germline, CDR1 is SGHVS, CDR2 FQNEAQ. V lost 1 base to trimming and J lost 0 bases, with 10 bases between them. This CDR3 has 16 amino acids. Here the CDR3 DNA reads TGTGCCAGCAGCTTAGGTTGGTCCGACTCCTACAATGAGCAGTTCTTC. It specifies CASSLGWSDSYNEQFF.

The chain combines TRBV27 with TRBJ2-7; 10 nucleotides match TRBD1. This CDR3 has 17 residues. Unmatched junction bases numbered 15, after V lost 5 bases and J lost 5 bases. Germline-derived CDR1 and CDR2 are MNHEY and SMNVEV (reference sequence). CDR3 residues: CASSPVRDRGSGNEQYF. In DNA form, the CDR3 reads TGTGCCAGCAGTCCGGTCCGGGACAGGGGAAGCGGCAACGAGCAGTACTTC.

This clone was recorded a few times. The gene calls are TRBV3-1 (or the pseudogene TRBV3-2) and TRBJ2-2; D not resolved. The ends were cut back, 1 base at V and 7 bases at J, with 7 bases in the middle. CDR3 length: 13 residues. Germline assignment: CDR1 LGHDT and CDR2 YNNKEL (reference sequence). The CDR3 DNA is TGTGCCAGCAGCCAAGTCCGAGGCGGGGAGCTGTTTTTT. Translating gives CASSQVRGGELFF.

This clone was detected only once. The rearrangement uses TRBV6-4 and TRBJ2-1, with 7 bases identical to TRBD2. The CDR3 has 13 amino acids. In germline, CDR1 is MRHNA, CDR2 SNTAGT. J gave up 12 bases and V 2 bases, and 7 bases lay outside the gene matches. Here the CDR3 reads CASSDGRGPVQFF. CDR3 in DNA: TGTGCCAGCAGTGACGGGAGGGGCCCGGTGCAGTTCTTC.

The chain is built from TRBV3-1 (or the pseudogene TRBV3-2) and TRBJ2-3; the D gene is possibly TRBD1 (5 bases). Between the trimmed V and J ends, which lost 1 base and 2 bases, there was a span of 13 bases. Germline values: CDR1 LGHDT, CDR2 YNNKEL (reference sequence). This CDR3 spans 16 amino acids. CDR3 region: CASSQVPGPATDTQYF. CDR3 DNA sequence: TGTGCCAGCAGCCAAGTCCCAGGGCCGGCCACAGATACGCAGTATTTT.

The table lists this clone with a few counts. The chain links TRBV9 to TRBJ1-2, with TRBD1 as a possible D gene (5 bases). The V end was cut by 3 bases, the J end by 10 bases, with 16 bases between. The CDR3 spans 13 residues. Germline assignment: CDR1 SGDLS and CDR2 YYNGEE. CDR3 residues: CASSESRQGIYTF. The DNA for the CDR3 is TGTGCCAGCAGCGAGAGTAGGCAGGGAATCTACACCTTC.

V gene TRBV28 combines with J gene TRBJ2-7, with D maybe TRBD1 (6 bases). Germline V lookup: CDR1 MDHEN, CDR2 SYDVKM. Trimming cost V 4 bases and J 2 bases, with 12 bases left between them. The CDR3 is 14 residues long. The CDR3 loop reads CASSSTGTPYEQYF. In DNA form, the CDR3 reads TGTGCCAGCAGTTCAACCGGGACACCCTACGAGCAGTACTTC.

The V gene is TRBV10-3, the J gene TRBJ2-1; D remains unclear. The CDR3 covers 12 residues. Trimming removed 2 bases at V and 10 bases at J, with 9 bases between. Germline values: CDR1 ENHRY, CDR2 SYGVKD. The CDR3 DNA is TGTGCCATCAGTGAGAATTTGGGCGAGCAGTTCTTC. Its translation is CAISENLGEQFF.

The chain employs TRBV28 and TRBJ1-5; D not resolved. V lost 6 bases and J lost 6, with 9 bases in between. The CDR3 contains 12 residues. CDR1 and CDR2 from the germline V gene are MDHEN and SYDVKM. The CDR3 is CASSHDAQPQHF. In DNA, the CDR3 is TGTGCCAGCAGCCACGACGCTCAGCCCCAGCATTTT.

The chain uses TRBV20-1 and TRBJ1-1; a weak D match, TRBD1 (5 bases). The CDR3 totals 11 residues. V was cut by 5 bases and J by 1 base, with 5 bases left in between. Germline lookup yields CDR1 DFQATT and CDR2 SNEGSKA (reference sequence). The CDR3 region is CSAGGNTEAFF. The CDR3 coding sequence is TGCAGTGCTGGGGGGAACACTGAAGCTTTCTTT.

The chain has TRBV2 and TRBJ1-1; D uncertain. Trimming took off 6 bases at V and 3 bases at J, with 8 bases between the two ends. Germline assignment: CDR1 SNHLY and CDR2 FYNNEI. The length of the CDR3 is 12 residues. The CDR3 is CASSPSYTEAFF. Written as DNA, the CDR3 is TGTGCCAGCAGCCCGAGCTACACTGAAGCTTTCTTT.

V and J are TRBV19 and TRBJ1-1, with 8 bases lining up with TRBD1. In germline, CDR1 is LNHDA, CDR2 SQIVND (reference sequence). The CDR3 covers 14 residues. J gave up 0 bases and V 6 bases, and 3 bases lay outside the gene matches. CDR3 nucleotide sequence: TGTGCCAGTAGGGAGACAGGGGTGAACACTGAAGCTTTCTTT. Its protein is CASRETGVNTEAFF.

The rearrangement links TRBV9 to TRBJ1-6; TRBD1 might be the D (5 bases). V lost 0 bases to trimming and J lost 6 bases, with 10 bases between them. The CDR3 has 15 residues. Germline CDR1 SGDLS, CDR2 YYNGEE. The CDR3 is CASSVAGHLNSPLHF. CDR3 in DNA: TGTGCCAGCAGCGTAGCTGGACACCTTAATTCACCCCTCCACTTT.

CDR3 amino acids: CASSPPGGAADIQYF. CDR3 coding DNA: TGTGCCAGCTCACCCCCGGGGGGGGCGGCGGACATTCAGTACTTC. J is TRBJ2-4 and V is TRBV18; 8 nucleotides agree with TRBD2. With 3 bases clipped from V and 8 bases from J, the junction kept 9 bases outside the gene matches. There are 15 residues in the CDR3. The V gene's germline CDR1 is KGHSH and CDR2 LQKENI.

This rearrangement joins TRBV9 to TRBJ1-2; TRBD1 agrees at 7 bases. The CDR3 totals 15 residues. Germline CDR1 reads SGDLS; CDR2 reads YYNGEE. V was pared by 3 bases and J by 3 bases, with 8 bases of the junction left unmatched. This chain's CDR3 is CASSGSTGEDYGYTF. CDR3 DNA: TGTGCCAGCAGCGGTAGCACAGGGGAGGACTATGGCTACACCTTC.